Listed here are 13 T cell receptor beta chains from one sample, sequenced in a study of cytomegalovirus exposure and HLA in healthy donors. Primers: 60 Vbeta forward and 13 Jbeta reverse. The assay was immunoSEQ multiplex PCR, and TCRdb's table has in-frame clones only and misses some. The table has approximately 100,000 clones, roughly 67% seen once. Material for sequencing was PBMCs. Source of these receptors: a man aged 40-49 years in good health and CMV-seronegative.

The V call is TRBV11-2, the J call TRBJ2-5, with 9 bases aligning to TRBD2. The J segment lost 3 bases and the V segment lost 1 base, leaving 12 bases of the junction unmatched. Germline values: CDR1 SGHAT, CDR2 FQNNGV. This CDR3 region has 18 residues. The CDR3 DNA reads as TGTGCCAGCAGCTTAGGAGCGGGCGGGGGGGCTGGGGAAGAGACCCAGTACTTC. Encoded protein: CASSLGAGGGAGEETQYF.

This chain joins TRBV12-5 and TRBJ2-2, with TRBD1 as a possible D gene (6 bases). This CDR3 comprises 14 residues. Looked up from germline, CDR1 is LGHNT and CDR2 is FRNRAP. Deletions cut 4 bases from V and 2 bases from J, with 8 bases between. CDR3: CASGSGANTGELFF. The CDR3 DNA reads TGTGCTAGTGGTTCAGGGGCAAACACCGGGGAGCTGTTTTTT.

The CDR3 bases are TGTGCCAGCAGTGAAGCGCTTGCAGGGAAGGCCGGGGAGCTGTTTTTT. Translated, it gives CASSEALAGKAGELFF. The chain combines TRBV2 with TRBJ2-2, with TRBD1 as a possible D gene (5 bases). Germline values: CDR1 SNHLY, CDR2 FYNNEI. This CDR3 region has 16 residues. Trimming took 0 bases from V and 6 from J, leaving 14 bases between them.

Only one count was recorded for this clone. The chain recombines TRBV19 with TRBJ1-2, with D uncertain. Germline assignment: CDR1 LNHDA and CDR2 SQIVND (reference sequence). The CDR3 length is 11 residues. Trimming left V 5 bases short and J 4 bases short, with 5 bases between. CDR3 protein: CASSLRYGYTF. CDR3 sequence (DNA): TGTGCCAGTAGTCTACGCTATGGCTACACCTTC.

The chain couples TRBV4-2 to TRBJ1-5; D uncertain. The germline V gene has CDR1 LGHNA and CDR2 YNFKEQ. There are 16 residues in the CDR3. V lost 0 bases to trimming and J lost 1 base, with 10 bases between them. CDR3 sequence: CASSQEMGSSNQPQHF. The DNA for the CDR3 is TGTGCCAGCAGCCAAGAAATGGGCTCGAGCAATCAGCCCCAGCATTTT.

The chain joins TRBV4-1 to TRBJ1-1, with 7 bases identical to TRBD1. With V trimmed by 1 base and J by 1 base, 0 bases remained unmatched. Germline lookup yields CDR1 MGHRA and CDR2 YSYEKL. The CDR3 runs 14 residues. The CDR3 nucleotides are TGCGCCAGCAGCCAAGGGGACAGGAACACTGAAGCTTTCTTT. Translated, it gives CASSQGDRNTEAFF.

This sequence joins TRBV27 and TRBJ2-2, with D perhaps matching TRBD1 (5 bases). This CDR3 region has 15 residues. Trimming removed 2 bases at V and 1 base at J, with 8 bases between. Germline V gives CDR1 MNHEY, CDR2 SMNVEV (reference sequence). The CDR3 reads CASSLPTGNTGELFF. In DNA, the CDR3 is TGTGCCAGCAGTTTACCAACAGGGAACACCGGGGAGCTGTTTTTT.

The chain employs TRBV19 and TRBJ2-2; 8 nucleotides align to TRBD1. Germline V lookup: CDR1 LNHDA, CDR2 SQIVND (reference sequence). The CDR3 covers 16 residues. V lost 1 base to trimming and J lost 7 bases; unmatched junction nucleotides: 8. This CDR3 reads CASSIVAGGYHGELFF. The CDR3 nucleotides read TGTGCCAGTAGTATAGTGGCAGGGGGCTATCACGGGGAGCTGTTTTTT.

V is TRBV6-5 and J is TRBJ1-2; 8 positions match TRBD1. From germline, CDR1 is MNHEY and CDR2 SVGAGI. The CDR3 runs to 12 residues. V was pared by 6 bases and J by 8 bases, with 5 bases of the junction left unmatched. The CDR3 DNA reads TGTGCCAGCAGAAGGACAGGGCGCGGCTACACCTTC. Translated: CASRRTGRGYTF.

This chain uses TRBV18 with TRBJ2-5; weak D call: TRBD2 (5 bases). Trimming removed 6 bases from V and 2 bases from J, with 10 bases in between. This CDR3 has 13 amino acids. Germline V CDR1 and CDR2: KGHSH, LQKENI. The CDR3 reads CASSPGKQETQYF. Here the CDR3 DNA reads TGTGCCAGCTCCCCCGGGAAACAAGAGACCCAGTACTTC.

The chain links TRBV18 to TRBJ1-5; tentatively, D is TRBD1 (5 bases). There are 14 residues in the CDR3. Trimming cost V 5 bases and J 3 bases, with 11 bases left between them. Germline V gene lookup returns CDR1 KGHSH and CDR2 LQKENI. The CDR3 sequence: CASSSTGDNQPQHF. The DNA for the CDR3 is TGTGCCAGCTCATCGACGGGGGACAATCAGCCCCAGCATTTT.

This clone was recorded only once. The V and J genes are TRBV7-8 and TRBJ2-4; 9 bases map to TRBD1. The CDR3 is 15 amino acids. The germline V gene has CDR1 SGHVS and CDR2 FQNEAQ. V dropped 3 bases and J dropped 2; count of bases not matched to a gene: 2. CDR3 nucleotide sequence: TGTGCCAGCAGCTTGGACAGGGGTACCAAAAACATTCAGTACTTC. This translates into CASSLDRGTKNIQYF.

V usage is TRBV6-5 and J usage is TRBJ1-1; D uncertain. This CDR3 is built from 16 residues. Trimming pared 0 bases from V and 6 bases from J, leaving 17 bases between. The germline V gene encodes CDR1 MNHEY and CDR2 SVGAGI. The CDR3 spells CASSYSHNARTAEAFF. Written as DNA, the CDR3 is TGTGCCAGCAGTTACTCGCATAATGCCCGTACGGCTGAAGCTTTCTTT.